Below are 32 T cell receptor beta chains sequenced from a single sample in a study of blood T cell repertoires in COVID-19. TCRdb keeps only in-frame clones here, not all; method: immunoSEQ multiplex PCR. The table lists about 75,000 clones, 65% to 90% of them singletons, with approximately 20% in the top ten. The specimen was peripheral blood. These receptors all stem from a woman between 45 and 60 years old with acute or convalescent COVID-19.

This chain links TRBV20-1 with TRBJ2-1; 7 nucleotides line up with TRBD2. The V gene's germline CDR1 is DFQATT and CDR2 SNEGSKA (reference sequence). The CDR3 totals 12 residues. Unmatched junction bases numbered 5, after V lost 3 bases and J lost 9 bases. CDR3 DNA sequence: TGCAGTGCTAGTCTACGGGAGGTTGAGCAGTTCTTC. As protein: CSASLREVEQFF.

CDR3 nucleotides: TGTGCCAGCAGCTTGGACTCTAGCGGGAGGGCCAGGAGATCCAATGAGCAGTTCTTC. Its translation: CASSLDSSGRARRSNEQFF. This chain links TRBV5-6 with TRBJ2-1, with 12 bases aligning to TRBD2. In germline, CDR1 is SGHDT, CDR2 YYEEEE. This CDR3 contains 19 residues. V was clipped by 0 bases and J by 6 bases; unmatched bases: 13.

V usage is TRBV27 and J usage is TRBJ1-1, with D maybe TRBD1 (5 bases). This CDR3 spans 13 amino acids. CDR1 is MNHEY and CDR2 is SMNVEV in the germline V gene (reference sequence). The ends were cut back, 8 bases at V and 4 bases at J, with 14 bases in the middle. CDR3 sequence: CASSLGGITEAFF. The DNA of the CDR3 is TGTGCCAGCTCTTTGGGGGGTATCACTGAAGCTTTCTTT.

The gene calls are TRBV29-1 and TRBJ2-1; 12 bases fit TRBD2. Germline loops: CDR1 SQVTM, CDR2 ANQGSEA. The CDR3 spans 14 residues. V was clipped by 7 bases and J by 8 bases; unmatched bases: 9. The CDR3 region has the DNA TGCAGCGCCCCACTAGCGGGGGGATTCGATGAGCAGTTCTTC. Amino acids: CSAPLAGGFDEQFF.

The chain carries TRBV2 and TRBJ1-4; D possibly corresponds to TRBD1 (6 bases). CDR1 and CDR2 (germline): SNHLY, FYNNEI. V was cut by 5 bases and J by 11 bases, with 15 bases left in between. The CDR3 has 13 amino acids. The CDR3 loop reads CASSYFGTSKLFF. As DNA, the CDR3 is TGTGCCAGCAGTTACTTCGGGACAAGCAAACTGTTTTTT.

The chain is built from TRBV7-2 and TRBJ2-2; TRBD1 matches at 11 bases. The V segment lost 5 bases and the J segment 7 bases; nucleotides outside the gene matches: 6. The CDR3 is made up of 15 amino acids. The germline V gene has CDR1 SGHTA and CDR2 FQGNSA. The CDR3 DNA is TGTGCCAGCAGCCGGGACAGGGGGGGCGACGGGGAGCTGTTTTTT. Encoded protein: CASSRDRGGDGELFF.

The genes are TRBV18 and TRBJ2-7, with 7 bases matching TRBD2. Germline CDR1 KGHSH, CDR2 LQKENI. V was pared by 8 bases and J by 4 bases, with 11 bases of the junction left unmatched. This CDR3 spans 14 amino acids. CDR3: CASLVRGGEYEQYF. The DNA for the CDR3 is TGTGCCAGCCTCGTCCGTGGGGGGGAATACGAGCAGTACTTC.

The chain has TRBV2 and TRBJ1-2, with D tentatively TRBD1 (6 bases). Germline CDR1 reads SNHLY; CDR2 reads FYNNEI. V was pared by 5 bases and J by 13 bases, with 17 bases between. The CDR3 is made up of 12 amino acids. DNA for the CDR3: TGTGCCAGCAGTACCGGACAGAAAGTAGGCACCTTC. Translating it yields CASSTGQKVGTF.

The chain has TRBV19 and TRBJ2-5, with D possibly TRBD2 on 5 matching bases. Trimming took off 6 bases at V and 4 bases at J, with 15 bases between the two ends. The CDR3 has 14 amino acids. Germline loops: CDR1 LNHDA, CDR2 SQIVND (reference sequence). CDR3 sequence: CASRQRSGGETQYF. DNA of the CDR3: TGTGCCAGTAGGCAACGGAGCGGAGGAGAGACCCAGTACTTC. The complete variable domain, with remaining parts taken from reference TRBV19 and TRBJ2-5, reads DGGITQSPKYLFRKEGQNVTLSCEQNLNHDAMYWYRQDPGQGLRLIYYSQIVNDFQKGDIAEGYSVSREKKESFPLTVTSAQKNPTAFYLCASRQRSGGETQYFGPGTRLLVL.

CDR3 DNA: TGCAGTGCCCGTCTCCAAGAGACCCAGTACTTC. Its protein product is CSARLQETQYF. This chain uses TRBV20-1 with TRBJ2-5; no firm D call. V shed 6 bases and J shed 1 base, with 6 bases lying between them. The CDR3 contains 11 residues. Per the germline V gene, CDR1 is DFQATT and CDR2 is SNEGSKA (reference sequence).

Note on this clone: A read error may produce the germline difference seen at one junction end. V and J are TRBV19 and TRBJ1-1; a possible D gene is TRBD1 (5 bases). The CDR3 runs to 13 residues. Germline values: CDR1 LNHDA, CDR2 SQIVND (reference sequence). CDR3 amino acids: CASSTGDWTEAFF. The CDR3 nucleotides read TGTGCCAGCAGTACTGGGGACTGGACAGAAGCTTTCTTT.

V and J are TRBV5-1 and TRBJ2-7; a possible D gene is TRBD1 (5 bases). V was clipped by 3 bases and J by 2 bases, with 12 bases between them. The germline CDR1 and CDR2 sequences are SGHRS and YFSETQ. The CDR3 length is 14 residues. The CDR3 is CASSSPDRTYEQYF. DNA for the CDR3: TGCGCCAGCAGCTCCCCCGACAGAACCTACGAGCAGTACTTC.

The chain joins TRBV3-1 (or the pseudogene TRBV3-2) to TRBJ2-5; a weak D match, TRBD2 (5 bases). The CDR3 has 13 amino acids. Trimming removed 5 bases from V and 1 base from J, with 8 bases in between. Germline loops: CDR1 LGHDT, CDR2 YNNKEL (reference sequence). CDR3 DNA sequence: TGTGCCAGCAGCTCCCGGGGCCAAGAGACCCAGTACTTC. This gives the protein CASSSRGQETQYF.

This chain connects TRBV20-1 to TRBJ2-1, with a possible D match to TRBD1 (6 bases). Germline assignment: CDR1 DFQATT and CDR2 SNEGSKA (reference sequence). Trimming cost V 5 bases and J 9 bases, with 11 bases left between them. The CDR3 length is 11 residues. CDR3 amino acids: CSALQGFEQFF. The CDR3 DNA follows: TGCAGTGCTTTACAGGGTTTTGAGCAGTTCTTC.

The V call is TRBV20-1, the J call TRBJ2-4; TRBD2 matches 11 bases. V was pared by 3 bases and J by 11 bases, with 3 bases of the junction left unmatched. The CDR3 is 12 amino acids. CDR1 is DFQATT and CDR2 is SNEGSKA in the germline V gene (reference sequence). CDR3 amino acids: CSASRTSGFQYF. CDR3 nucleotide sequence: TGCAGTGCTAGTAGGACTAGCGGGTTTCAGTACTTC.

The genes are TRBV30 and TRBJ2-7, with D possibly TRBD1 on 5 matching bases. V was shortened by 2 bases and J by 9 bases, with 14 bases between the two germline ends. CDR3 length equals 12 residues. CDR1 GTSNPN and CDR2 SVGIG come from the germline V gene (reference sequence). CDR3 nucleotides: TGTGCCTGGAGTCGGAAGGGGTTGGGGCAGTACTTC. Translated: CAWSRKGLGQYF. Drawing the rest from reference TRBV30 and TRBJ2-7, the complete variable domain is SQTIHQWPATLVQPVGSPLSLECTVEGTSNPNLYWYRQAAGRGLQLLFYSVGIGQISSEVPQNLSASRPQDRQFILSSKKLLLSDSGFYLCAWSRKGLGQYFGPGTRLTVT.

The V gene is TRBV28, the J gene TRBJ1-2, with 8 bases that match TRBD1. The germline V gene encodes CDR1 MDHEN and CDR2 SYDVKM. Unmatched junction bases numbered 5, after V lost 1 base and J lost 4 bases. This CDR3 is built from 15 residues. CDR3 sequence: CASSLSRGQSYGYTF. CDR3 nucleotides: TGTGCCAGCAGTTTATCCAGGGGGCAGAGCTATGGCTACACCTTC.

For this clone: One end of the junction does not line up with germline, which may come from a read error. Other DNA sequences in the sample encode the same CDR3. This rearrangement joins TRBV12-3 or TRBV12-4 to TRBJ1-2; 7 nucleotides agree with TRBD1. This CDR3 has 12 amino acids. The CDR3 DNA sequence: TGTGCCAGCAGTTCGGGACAGTTTTATAGCGGCTTC. Protein sequence: CASSSGQFYSGF.

The chain carries TRBV29-1 and TRBJ2-3, with TRBD2 identical over 8 bases. Germline V CDR1 and CDR2: SQVTM, ANQGSEA. The CDR3 spans 17 residues. J was trimmed by 0 bases and V by 6 bases; bases with no gene match: 14. The CDR3 coding sequence is TGCAGCGTCTATGGCCCCCGGGAGGGGCTTAGCACAGATACGCAGTATTTT. Encoded protein: CSVYGPREGLSTDTQYF.

This rearrangement joins TRBV7-6 to TRBJ1-5; perhaps TRBD1 as D (5 bases). V gave up 5 bases and J gave up 7 bases, with 18 bases separating them. Germline lookup yields CDR1 SGHVS and CDR2 FNYEAQ. CDR3 length: 15 residues. The CDR3 spells CASSARDRGGQPQHF. For the CDR3, the DNA is TGTGCCAGCAGCGCCCGGGACCGCGGAGGGCAGCCCCAGCATTTT. Variable domain in full (rest from reference TRBV7-6 and TRBJ1-5): GAGVSQSPRYKVTKRGQDVALRCDPISGHVSLYWYRQALGQGPEFLTYFNYEAQQDKSGLPNDRFSAERPEGSISTLTIQRTEQRDSAMYRCASSARDRGGQPQHFGDGTRLSIL.

In this sample, this clone turned up once. The chain carries TRBV5-6 and TRBJ2-5; D might be TRBD1 (5 bases). V gave up 0 bases and J gave up 5 bases, with 8 bases separating them. The CDR3 has 13 amino acids. Germline CDR1 is SGHDT and CDR2 is YYEEEE. This chain's CDR3 is CASSLGQMETQYF. The CDR3 DNA sequence: TGTGCCAGCAGCTTGGGACAGATGGAGACCCAGTACTTC.

The rearrangement joins TRBV5-1 to TRBJ2-7, with 8 bases aligning to TRBD1. Germline values: CDR1 SGHRS, CDR2 YFSETQ. CDR3 length: 17 amino acids. V shed 4 bases, J shed 5 bases, and the junction held 17 bases outside the gene matches. CDR3: CASSLTPTGDRVDEQYF. CDR3 bases: TGCGCCAGCAGCCTCACCCCGACAGGGGATCGAGTGGACGAGCAGTACTTC.

V usage is TRBV5-8 and J usage is TRBJ2-6; tentatively, D is TRBD1 (6 bases). CDR1 SGHTS and CDR2 YDEGEE come from the germline V gene. This CDR3 region has 16 residues. Trimming cost V 4 bases and J 2 bases, with 13 bases left between them. CDR3 sequence (DNA): TGTGCCAGCAGCGCATACAGGGCAGCTGGGGCCAACGTCCTGACTTTC. Its translation is CASSAYRAAGANVLTF.

The CDR3 loop is CSHPTGLHGTDTQYF. CDR3 bases: TGCAGCCACCCGACAGGCCTCCACGGGACAGATACGCAGTATTTT. The chain recombines TRBV29-1 with TRBJ2-3; D might be TRBD1 (6 bases). V lost 8 bases, J lost 3 bases, and 21 bases lay in between. CDR1 and CDR2 (germline): SQVTM, ANQGSEA. CDR3 length equals 15 residues.

The CDR3 region is CASSTYGTSGAYEQYF. The CDR3 DNA reads TGTGCCAGTAGTACTTATGGGACTAGCGGGGCCTACGAGCAGTACTTC. The chain couples TRBV19 to TRBJ2-7, with 13 bases identical to TRBD2. This CDR3 comprises 16 residues. The germline gives CDR1 LNHDA, CDR2 SQIVND (reference sequence). The V and J ends lost 4 bases and 2 bases, in that order; junction bases with no gene match: 5.

This clone was observed a handful of times. The rearrangement links TRBV29-1 to TRBJ1-1; perhaps TRBD1 as D (5 bases). The CDR3 is made up of 12 amino acids. The V and J ends lost 7 bases and 1 base respectively, with 10 bases between them. The V gene's germline CDR1 is SQVTM and CDR2 ANQGSEA. The CDR3 sequence: CSASRGNTEAFF. CDR3 nucleotide sequence: TGCAGCGCCTCAAGGGGGAACACTGAAGCTTTCTTT.

The CDR3 bases are TGCGCCAGCACGAAAAGGACAGTATACGAGCAGTACTTC. Its translation is CASTKRTVYEQYF. The chain combines TRBV10-1 with TRBJ2-7, with D tentatively TRBD1 (6 bases). Trimming pared 7 bases from V and 4 bases from J, leaving 14 bases between. The CDR3 extends over 13 amino acids. Germline assignment: CDR1 WNHNN and CDR2 SYGVQD (reference sequence).

This chain connects TRBV7-2 to TRBJ1-1; no reliable D call. The CDR3 is 13 amino acids. Germline CDR1 SGHTA, CDR2 FQGNSA. Trimming shortened V by 2 bases and J by 1 base, and 5 bases separated the two germline ends. Written as DNA, the CDR3 is TGTGCCAGCAGCTTAAGAGAGAACACTGAAGCTTTCTTT. Protein: CASSLRENTEAFF.

The chain employs TRBV7-9 and TRBJ1-5; a possible D gene is TRBD1 (6 bases). The V and J ends lost 5 bases and 4 bases respectively, with 12 bases between them. The germline CDR1 and CDR2 sequences are SEHNR and FQNEAQ (reference sequence). The CDR3 spans 14 residues. CDR3: CASSTGQPNQPQHF. The CDR3 DNA reads TGTGCCAGCAGCACGGGACAACCAAATCAGCCCCAGCATTTT.

The rearrangement joins TRBV2 to TRBJ2-5, with 10 positions matching TRBD1. V was pared by 4 bases and J by 1 base, with 3 bases of the junction left unmatched. The CDR3 is 15 amino acids. Germline V CDR1 and CDR2: SNHLY, FYNNEI. The CDR3 sequence: CASSVDRGPQETQYF. CDR3 DNA sequence: TGTGCCAGCAGTGTTGACAGGGGGCCCCAAGAGACCCAGTACTTC. The variable domain in full, with the rest retrieved from reference TRBV2 and TRBJ2-5, is EPEVTQTPSHQVTQMGQEVILRCVPISNHLYFYWYRQILGQKVEFLVSFYNNEISEKSEIFDDQFSVERPDGSNFTLKIRSTKLEDSAMYFCASSVDRGPQETQYFGPGTRLLVL.

Details on this clone: This CDR3 is also generated by other DNA sequences in the sample. The chain uses TRBV12-3 or TRBV12-4 and TRBJ1-5; the D is unclear. This CDR3 contains 13 residues. V lost 3 bases and J lost 4, with 7 bases in between. The CDR3 DNA follows: TGTGCCAGCAGTTTGTCAGGTAATCAGCCCCAGCATTTT. Protein: CASSLSGNQPQHF.

V is TRBV11-2 and J is TRBJ2-7; no definite D call. CDR1 is SGHAT and CDR2 is FQNNGV in the germline V gene. CDR3 length: 12 residues. Trimming shortened V by 3 bases and J by 4 bases, and 7 bases separated the two germline ends. CDR3 residues: CASSFLLYEQYF. The CDR3 DNA follows: TGTGCCAGCAGCTTCCTGTTATACGAGCAGTACTTC. Together with reference TRBV11-2 and TRBJ2-7, the CDR3 gives the full variable domain: EAGVAQSPRYKIIEKRQSVAFWCNPISGHATLYWYQQILGQGPKLLIQFQNNGVVDDSQLPKDRFSAERLKGVDSTLKIQPAKLEDSAVYLCASSFLLYEQYFGPGTRLTVT.